Shown below are 15 T cell receptor beta chains from a single sample sequenced in a study of PD-1 blockade in classical Hodgkin lymphoma. All patients relapsed after autologous stem cell transplantation, and brentuximab vedotin exposure varied. The study purified CD4+ T cells from thawed PBMCs using magnetic negative selection. Sequencing was performed with immunoSEQ multiplex PCR; in TCRdb, only in-frame clones are kept and a portion is missing. This table has about 35,000 clones, 80% to 95% appearing once. The sample here was CD4+ T cells from blood, taken at baseline. The receptor set was obtained from a human donor with classical Hodgkin lymphoma.

The genes are TRBV29-1 and TRBJ1-1, with TRBD1 identical over 10 bases. V was pared by 7 bases and J by 1 base, with 3 bases of the junction left unmatched. There are 13 residues in the CDR3. The germline V gene has CDR1 SQVTM and CDR2 ANQGSEA. The CDR3 sequence is CSGRTGGNTEAFF. The CDR3 nucleotides read TGCAGCGGGCGGACAGGGGGGAACACTGAAGCTTTCTTT.

V gene TRBV28 combines with J gene TRBJ2-1, with D possibly TRBD2 on 6 matching bases. V was clipped by 6 bases and J by 15 bases, with 21 bases between them. Germline V gene lookup returns CDR1 MDHEN and CDR2 SYDVKM. The CDR3 totals 13 residues. The DNA of the CDR3 is TGTGCCAGCAGGTCCTCGGAGGGCGGAGTTGCGTTCTTC. Its protein is CASRSSEGGVAFF.

The chain recombines TRBV18 with TRBJ2-1; D is uncertain. There are 16 residues in the CDR3. V lost 1 base and J lost 5, with 15 bases in between. CDR1 is KGHSH, CDR2 LQKENI, per germline. The chain's CDR3 is CASSPQRPSLNNEQFF. The CDR3 region has the DNA TGTGCCAGCTCACCACAAAGGCCTTCCCTGAACAATGAGCAGTTCTTC.

The J gene is TRBJ2-3, the V gene TRBV27; 10 bases map to TRBD2. Germline V gene lookup returns CDR1 MNHEY and CDR2 SMNVEV (reference sequence). Trimming cost V 3 bases and J 5 bases; bases outside gene matches: 8. The CDR3 sequence is 16 residues long. The chain's CDR3 is CASSFRPGLAKDTQYF. For the CDR3, the DNA is TGTGCCAGCAGTTTTAGACCGGGACTAGCGAAAGATACGCAGTATTTT.

CDR3 sequence (DNA): TGCAGCGTTGCTCTAGCGGGAGGACCCTACGAGCAGTACTTC. Residues: CSVALAGGPYEQYF. This chain connects TRBV29-1 to TRBJ2-7; 11 nucleotides match TRBD2. CDR3 length: 14 residues. Germline V gene sequence: CDR1 SQVTM, CDR2 ANQGSEA. Trimming at V came to 4 bases and at J to 2 bases, leaving 4 bases not matched to a gene.

This rearrangement joins TRBV27 to TRBJ2-5; 7 bases fit TRBD1. The CDR3 has 14 residues. Germline V gene data show CDR1 as MNHEY and CDR2 as SMNVEV (reference sequence). J gave up 5 bases and V 5 bases, and 8 bases lay outside the gene matches. The CDR3 sequence: CASSQPDRVETQYF. The DNA of the CDR3 is TGTGCCAGCAGTCAACCTGACAGGGTGGAGACCCAGTACTTC.

This clone showed up just a few times. The chain is built from TRBV7-8 and TRBJ1-5; maybe TRBD1 (5 bases). This CDR3 spans 15 amino acids. The ends were cut back, 3 bases at V and 2 bases at J, with 11 bases in the middle. Germline assignment: CDR1 SGHVS and CDR2 FQNEAQ. The CDR3 loop reads CASSLRGKGNQPQHF. CDR3 bases: TGTGCCAGCAGCTTGAGGGGAAAAGGCAATCAGCCCCAGCATTTT.

This chain joins TRBV11-3 and TRBJ2-4, with 8 bases that match TRBD1. V dropped 4 bases and J dropped 5; count of bases not matched to a gene: 7. CDR1 SGHNT and CDR2 YENEEA come from the germline V gene. This CDR3 is 15 amino acids long. In DNA, the CDR3 is TGTGCCAGCAGCTCAGCCGGGACAGGAGAAAACATTCAGTACTTC. This codes for CASSSAGTGENIQYF.

This chain uses TRBV11-2 with TRBJ2-3; TRBD2 might be the D (6 bases). V was trimmed by 6 bases and J by 6 bases, leaving 19 bases between them. The CDR3 runs to 15 residues. Germline CDR1 SGHAT, CDR2 FQNNGV. DNA for the CDR3: TGTGCCAGCAGGTTCTTTGGGGGGAGAGTTGATACGCAGTATTTT. Its protein product is CASRFFGGRVDTQYF.

J is TRBJ2-2 and V is TRBV5-6; D remains unclear. CDR1 and CDR2 (germline): SGHDT, YYEEEE. The CDR3 extends over 15 amino acids. The ends were cut back, 2 bases at V and 1 base at J, with 9 bases in the middle. In DNA form, the CDR3 reads TGTGCCAGCAGCTTATACGTGGGGAACACCGGGGAGCTGTTTTTT. This translates into CASSLYVGNTGELFF.

This sequence joins TRBV6-5 and TRBJ1-1, with D uncertain. This CDR3 is built from 11 residues. The V and J ends lost 6 bases and 6 bases respectively, with 8 bases between them. Per the germline V gene, CDR1 is MNHEY and CDR2 is SVGAGI. DNA for the CDR3: TGTGCCAGCAGCACGGAGGCTGAAGCTTTCTTT. Protein sequence: CASSTEAEAFF.

The V gene is TRBV19, the J gene TRBJ2-1; 10 positions match TRBD2. Looked up from germline, CDR1 is LNHDA and CDR2 is SQIVND (reference sequence). CDR3 length: 15 residues. J was trimmed by 7 bases and V by 3 bases; bases with no gene match: 6. The CDR3 reads CASSISGRARNEQFF. CDR3 nucleotide sequence: TGTGCCAGTAGTATCAGCGGGAGGGCCCGGAATGAGCAGTTCTTC.

The chain carries TRBV11-2 and TRBJ1-1; D not resolved. Trimming shortened V by 5 bases and J by 1 base, and 14 bases separated the two germline ends. This CDR3 comprises 15 residues. CDR1 is SGHAT and CDR2 is FQNNGV in the germline V gene. The CDR3 loop is CASSRSLQGNTEAFF. The CDR3 DNA follows: TGTGCCAGCAGCCGCAGCCTTCAAGGGAACACTGAAGCTTTCTTT. Full variable domain (outside the CDR3, taken from reference TRBV11-2 and TRBJ1-1): EAGVAQSPRYKIIEKRQSVAFWCNPISGHATLYWYQQILGQGPKLLIQFQNNGVVDDSQLPKDRFSAERLKGVDSTLKIQPAKLEDSAVYLCASSRSLQGNTEAFFGQGTRLTVV.

V usage is TRBV7-8 and J usage is TRBJ1-2, with 10 bases fitting TRBD1. The V gene end was trimmed by 0 bases and the J gene end by 8 bases; junction bases not matched to a gene: 6. Germline V gene sequence: CDR1 SGHVS, CDR2 FQNEAQ. CDR3 length equals 15 residues. This chain's CDR3 is CASSLALGQGDGYTF. The CDR3 bases are TGTGCCAGCAGCTTAGCCCTAGGACAGGGGGACGGCTACACCTTC.

The chain joins TRBV11-2 to TRBJ2-5, with D possibly TRBD1 on 7 matching bases. Trimming left V 4 bases short and J 2 bases short, with 17 bases between. Germline V gene data show CDR1 as SGHAT and CDR2 as FQNNGV. The CDR3 sequence is 16 residues long. CDR3 in DNA: TGTGCCAGCAGCTCTCGAGGCGGGACAGTTCAAGAGACCCAGTACTTC. Protein: CASSSRGGTVQETQYF. Using reference TRBV11-2 and TRBJ2-5 for the parts outside the CDR3, the full variable domain is EAGVAQSPRYKIIEKRQSVAFWCNPISGHATLYWYQQILGQGPKLLIQFQNNGVVDDSQLPKDRFSAERLKGVDSTLKIQPAKLEDSAVYLCASSSRGGTVQETQYFGPGTRLLVL.